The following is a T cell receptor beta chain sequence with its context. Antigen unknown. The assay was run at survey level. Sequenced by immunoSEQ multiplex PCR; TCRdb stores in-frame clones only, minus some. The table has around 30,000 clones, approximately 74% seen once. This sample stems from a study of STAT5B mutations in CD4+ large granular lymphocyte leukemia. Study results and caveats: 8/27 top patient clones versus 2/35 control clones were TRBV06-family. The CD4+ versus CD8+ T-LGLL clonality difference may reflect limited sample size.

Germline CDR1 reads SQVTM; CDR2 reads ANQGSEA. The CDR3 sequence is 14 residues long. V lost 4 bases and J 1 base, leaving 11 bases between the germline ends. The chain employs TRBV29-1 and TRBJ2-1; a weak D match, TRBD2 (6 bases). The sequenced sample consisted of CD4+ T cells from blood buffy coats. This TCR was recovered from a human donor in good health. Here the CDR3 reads CSVVVSGSYNEQFF. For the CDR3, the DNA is TGCAGCGTTGTTGTTAGCGGTTCCTACAATGAGCAGTTCTTC.